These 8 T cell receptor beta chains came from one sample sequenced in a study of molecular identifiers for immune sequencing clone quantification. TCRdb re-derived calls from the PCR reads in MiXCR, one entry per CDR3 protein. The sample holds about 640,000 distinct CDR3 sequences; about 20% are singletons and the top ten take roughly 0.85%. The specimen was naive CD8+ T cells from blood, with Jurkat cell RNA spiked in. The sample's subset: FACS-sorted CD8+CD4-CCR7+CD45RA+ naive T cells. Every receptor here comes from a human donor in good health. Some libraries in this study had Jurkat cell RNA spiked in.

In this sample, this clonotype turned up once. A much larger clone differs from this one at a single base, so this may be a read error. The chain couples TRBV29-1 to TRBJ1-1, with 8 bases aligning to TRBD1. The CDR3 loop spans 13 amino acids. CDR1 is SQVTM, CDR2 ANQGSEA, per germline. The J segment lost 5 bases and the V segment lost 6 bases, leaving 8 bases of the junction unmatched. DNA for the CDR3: TGCAGCGTGAAGGACAGGGTTTGGACTGAAGCTTTCTTT. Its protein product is CSVKDRVWTEAFF.

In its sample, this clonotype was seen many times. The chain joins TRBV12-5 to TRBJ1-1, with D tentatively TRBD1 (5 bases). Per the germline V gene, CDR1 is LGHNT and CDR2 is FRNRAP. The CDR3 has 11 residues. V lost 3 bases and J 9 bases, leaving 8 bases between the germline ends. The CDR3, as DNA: TGTGCTAGTGGTTTCATGGGGCAAGCTTTCTTT. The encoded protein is CASGFMGQAFF. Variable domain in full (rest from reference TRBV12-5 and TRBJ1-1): DARVTQTPRHKVTEMGQEVTMRCQPILGHNTVFWYRQTMMQGLELLAYFRNRAPLDDSGMPKDRFSAEMPDATLATLKIQPSEPRDSAVYFCASGFMGQAFFGQGTRLTVV.

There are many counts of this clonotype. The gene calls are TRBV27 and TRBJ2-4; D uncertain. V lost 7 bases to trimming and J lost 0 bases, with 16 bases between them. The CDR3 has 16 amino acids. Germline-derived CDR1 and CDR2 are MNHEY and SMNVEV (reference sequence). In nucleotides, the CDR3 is TGTGCCAGCACCGATATCGTTGGGCTAGCCAAAAACATTCAGTACTTC. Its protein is CASTDIVGLAKNIQYF.

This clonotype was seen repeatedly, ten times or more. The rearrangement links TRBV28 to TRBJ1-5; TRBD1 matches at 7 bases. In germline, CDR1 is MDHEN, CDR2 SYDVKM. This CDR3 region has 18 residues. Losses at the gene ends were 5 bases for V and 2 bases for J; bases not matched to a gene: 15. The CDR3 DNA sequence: TGTGCCAGCAGTAAACAACAGGGGAGAGGGCTAGGCAATCAGCCCCAGCATTTT. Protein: CASSKQQGRGLGNQPQHF.

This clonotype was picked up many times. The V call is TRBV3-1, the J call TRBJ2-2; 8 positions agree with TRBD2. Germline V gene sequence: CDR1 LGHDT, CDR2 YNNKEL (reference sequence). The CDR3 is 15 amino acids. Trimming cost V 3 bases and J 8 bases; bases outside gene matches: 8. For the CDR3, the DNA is TGTGCCAGCAGCCATTTGCTGGGACTAGTAGGGGAGCTGTTTTTT. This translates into CASSHLLGLVGELFF.

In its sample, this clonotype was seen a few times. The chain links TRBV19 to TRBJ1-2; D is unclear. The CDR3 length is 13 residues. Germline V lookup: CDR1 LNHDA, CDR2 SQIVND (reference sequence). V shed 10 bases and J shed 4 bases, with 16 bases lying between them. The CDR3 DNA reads TGTGCCACCAGCCCCAAGATCTTCTATGGCTACACCTTC. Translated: CATSPKIFYGYTF.

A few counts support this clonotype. This CDR3 reads CASSPGTGGRGYTF. The DNA of the CDR3 is TGTGCCAGTAGCCCCGGGACAGGGGGCCGTGGCTACACCTTC. The chain carries TRBV19 and TRBJ1-2; 12 bases map to TRBD1. V trimming: 6 bases; J trimming: 7 bases; junction bases outside the gene matches: 6. The CDR3 runs to 14 residues. Germline loops: CDR1 LNHDA, CDR2 SQIVND (reference sequence). Together with reference TRBV19 and TRBJ1-2, the CDR3 gives the full variable domain: DGGITQSPKYLFRKEGQNVTLSCEQNLNHDAMYWYRQDPGQGLRLIYYSQIVNDFQKGDIAEGYSVSREKKESFPLTVTSAQKNPTAFYLCASSPGTGGRGYTFGSGTRLTVV.

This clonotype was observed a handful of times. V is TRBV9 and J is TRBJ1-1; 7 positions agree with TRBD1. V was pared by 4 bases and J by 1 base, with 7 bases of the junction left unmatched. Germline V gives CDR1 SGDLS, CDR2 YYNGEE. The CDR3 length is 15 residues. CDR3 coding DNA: TGTGCCAGCAGCCAACCGGGACAGACGAACACTGAAGCTTTCTTT. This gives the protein CASSQPGQTNTEAFF.